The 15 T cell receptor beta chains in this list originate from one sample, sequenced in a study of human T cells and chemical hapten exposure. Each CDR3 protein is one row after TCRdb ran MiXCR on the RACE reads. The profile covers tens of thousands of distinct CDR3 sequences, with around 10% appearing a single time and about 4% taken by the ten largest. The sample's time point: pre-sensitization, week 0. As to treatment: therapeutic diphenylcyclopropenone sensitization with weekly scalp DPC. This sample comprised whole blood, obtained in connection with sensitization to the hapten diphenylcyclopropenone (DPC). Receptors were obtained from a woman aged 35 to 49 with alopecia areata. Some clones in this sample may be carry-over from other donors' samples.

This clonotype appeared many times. The CDR3 sequence: CSAPLSGPYNEQFF. In DNA, the CDR3 is TGCAGTGCCCCCCTAAGCGGCCCCTACAATGAGCAGTTCTTC. The chain carries TRBV20-1 and TRBJ2-1; the D gene is possibly TRBD2 (5 bases). This CDR3 spans 14 amino acids. Trimming cost V 6 bases and J 2 bases, with 14 bases left between them. Germline V gene data show CDR1 as DFQATT and CDR2 as SNEGSKA (reference sequence).

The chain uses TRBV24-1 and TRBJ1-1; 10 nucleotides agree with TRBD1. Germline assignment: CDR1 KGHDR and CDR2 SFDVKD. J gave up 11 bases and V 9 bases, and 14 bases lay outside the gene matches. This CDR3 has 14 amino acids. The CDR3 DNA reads TGTGCCACCCTTCTAGACAGGGGGCGACTCGGGGCTTTCTTT. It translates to CATLLDRGRLGAFF.

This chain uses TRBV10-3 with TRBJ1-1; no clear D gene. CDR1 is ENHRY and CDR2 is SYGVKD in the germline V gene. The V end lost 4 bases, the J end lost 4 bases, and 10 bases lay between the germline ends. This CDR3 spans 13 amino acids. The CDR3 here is CAISGGGGTEAFF. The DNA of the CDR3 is TGTGCCATCAGTGGTGGAGGAGGCACTGAAGCTTTCTTT.

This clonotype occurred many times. This CDR3 is CAWSPPGGLGTEAFF. The DNA of the CDR3 is TGTGCCTGGAGTCCTCCGGGGGGGCTTGGAACTGAAGCTTTCTTT. This chain uses TRBV30 with TRBJ1-1; weak D call: TRBD1 (6 bases). This CDR3 region has 15 residues. Germline CDR1 and CDR2: GTSNPN and SVGIG (reference sequence). With 2 bases removed from V and 5 bases from J, the gap between germline ends came to 18 bases.

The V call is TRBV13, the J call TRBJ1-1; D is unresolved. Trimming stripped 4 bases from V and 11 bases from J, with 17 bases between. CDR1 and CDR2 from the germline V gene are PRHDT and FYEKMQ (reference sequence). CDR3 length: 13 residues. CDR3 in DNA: TGTGCCAGCAGCTACAGACCCAACCTGAACGCTTTCTTT. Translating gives CASSYRPNLNAFF.

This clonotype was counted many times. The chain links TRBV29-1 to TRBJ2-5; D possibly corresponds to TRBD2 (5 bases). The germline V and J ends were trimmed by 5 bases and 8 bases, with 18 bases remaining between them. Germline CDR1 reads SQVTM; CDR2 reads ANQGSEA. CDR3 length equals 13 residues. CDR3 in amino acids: CSVRLKQTGTQYF. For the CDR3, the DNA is TGCAGCGTTCGACTGAAACAGACGGGAACCCAGTACTTC.

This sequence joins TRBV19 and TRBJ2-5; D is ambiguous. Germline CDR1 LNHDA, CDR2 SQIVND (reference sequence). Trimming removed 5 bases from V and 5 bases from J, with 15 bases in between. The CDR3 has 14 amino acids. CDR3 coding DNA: TGTGCCAGTAGTCCTAACGACCAAACGGAGACCCAGTACTTC. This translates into CASSPNDQTETQYF.

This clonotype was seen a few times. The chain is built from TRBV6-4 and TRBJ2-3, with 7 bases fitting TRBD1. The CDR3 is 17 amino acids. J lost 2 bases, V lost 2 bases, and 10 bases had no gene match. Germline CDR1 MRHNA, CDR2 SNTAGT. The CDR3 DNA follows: TGTGCCAGCAGTGACCATTATGTAGGGACAGCCACAGATACGCAGTATTTT. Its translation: CASSDHYVGTATDTQYF.

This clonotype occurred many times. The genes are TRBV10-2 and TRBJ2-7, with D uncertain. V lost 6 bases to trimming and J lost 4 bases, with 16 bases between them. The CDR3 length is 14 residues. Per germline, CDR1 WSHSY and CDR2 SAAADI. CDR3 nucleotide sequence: TGCGCCAGCAGCCCCTCCGGCGCTAGGTACGAGCAGTACTTC. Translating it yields CASSPSGARYEQYF.

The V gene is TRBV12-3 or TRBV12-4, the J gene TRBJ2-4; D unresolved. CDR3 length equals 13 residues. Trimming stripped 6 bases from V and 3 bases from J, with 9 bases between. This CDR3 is CASSLAGKNIQYF. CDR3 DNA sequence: TGTGCCAGCAGCCTCGCCGGCAAAAACATTCAGTACTTC.

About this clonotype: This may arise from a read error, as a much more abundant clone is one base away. CDR3 sequence reads: CASSTTGMNTEAFF. The CDR3 DNA is TGTGCCAGCTCCACCACAGGCATGAACACTGAAGCTTTCTTT. The chain recombines TRBV2 with TRBJ1-1; maybe TRBD1 (5 bases). V lost 8 bases to trimming and J lost 0 bases, with 13 bases between them. The CDR3 spans 14 residues. The germline V gene has CDR1 SNHLY and CDR2 FYNNEI.

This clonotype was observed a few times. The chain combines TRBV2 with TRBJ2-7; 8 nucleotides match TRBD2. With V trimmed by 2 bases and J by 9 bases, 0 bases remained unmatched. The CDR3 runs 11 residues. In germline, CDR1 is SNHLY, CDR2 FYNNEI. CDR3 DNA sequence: TGTGCCAGCAGTGAAAGCGGGGGGCAGTACTTC. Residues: CASSESGGQYF.

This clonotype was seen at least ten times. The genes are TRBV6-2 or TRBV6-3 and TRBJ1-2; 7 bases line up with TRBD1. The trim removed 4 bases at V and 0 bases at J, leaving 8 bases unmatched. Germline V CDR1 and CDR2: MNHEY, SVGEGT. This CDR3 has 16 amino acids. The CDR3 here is CASSSGRDRPNYGYTF. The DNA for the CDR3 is TGTGCCAGCAGTTCAGGCCGGGACAGACCTAACTATGGCTACACCTTC.

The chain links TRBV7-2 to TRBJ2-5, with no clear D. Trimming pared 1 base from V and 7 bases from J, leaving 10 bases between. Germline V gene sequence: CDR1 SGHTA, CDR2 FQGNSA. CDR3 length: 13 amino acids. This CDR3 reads CASSLGILGTQYF. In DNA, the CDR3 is TGTGCCAGCAGCTTAGGGATCTTGGGGACCCAGTACTTC.

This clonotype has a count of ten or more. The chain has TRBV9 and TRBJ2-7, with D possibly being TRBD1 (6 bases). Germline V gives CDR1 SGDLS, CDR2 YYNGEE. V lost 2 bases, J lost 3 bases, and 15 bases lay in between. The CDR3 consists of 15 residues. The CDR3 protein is CASSVDSQGFYEQYF. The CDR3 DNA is TGTGCCAGCAGCGTGGACTCCCAGGGGTTCTACGAGCAGTACTTC.